The 8 T cell receptor beta chains reported below all come from one sample, sequenced in a study of T cells in localized non-small cell lung cancer. Some clones are missing from TCRdb's copy, which holds only in-frame ones; the method was immunoSEQ multiplex PCR. The sample has about 33,000 clones; about 81% are singletons. Sequences were derived from peripheral blood, sampled before any cancer treatment. These receptors were taken from a male donor aged 60 or over with stage II squamous cell lung carcinoma.

The rearrangement joins TRBV10-3 to TRBJ1-3; D unclear. The CDR3 contains 16 residues. Trimming left V 0 bases short and J 0 bases short, with 9 bases between. Germline CDR1 reads ENHRY; CDR2 reads SYGVKD. The CDR3 region is CAISESQESSGNTIYF. The CDR3 nucleotides are TGTGCCATCAGTGAGTCGCAGGAGAGCTCTGGAAACACCATATATTTT.

The CDR3 coding sequence is TGTGCCAGTAGCCTCTACCCCGAGTTGTACAATGAGCAGTTCTTC. As protein: CASSLYPELYNEQFF. The chain joins TRBV19 to TRBJ2-1; D not certain. CDR1 and CDR2 from the germline V gene are LNHDA and SQIVND (reference sequence). CDR3 length: 15 residues. V lost 6 bases to trimming and J lost 4 bases, with 16 bases between them.

V gene TRBV7-2 combines with J gene TRBJ1-5, with D perhaps matching TRBD1 (5 bases). There are 14 residues in the CDR3. The V end was cut by 5 bases, the J end by 10 bases, with 18 bases between. CDR1 is SGHTA and CDR2 is FQGNSA in the germline V gene. The CDR3 coding sequence is TGTGCCAGCAGCCGGGACGGTTCAATCAGCCCCCAGCATTTT. It is translated as CASSRDGSISPQHF.

V gene TRBV6-1 combines with J gene TRBJ2-7; D possibly matches TRBD1 or TRBD2 (5 bases each). Trimming stripped 2 bases from V and 3 bases from J, with 11 bases between. Germline V gene data show CDR1 as MNHNS and CDR2 as SASEGT. The length of the CDR3 is 14 residues. As DNA, the CDR3 is TGTGCCAGCAGTGAAAAAGAGGGGCGCTACGAGCAGTACTTC. As protein: CASSEKEGRYEQYF.

This sequence joins TRBV28 and TRBJ2-7, with 13 bases matching TRBD2. CDR1 and CDR2 (germline): MDHEN, SYDVKM. The CDR3 sequence is 15 residues long. V lost 5 bases to trimming and J lost 7 bases; unmatched junction nucleotides: 8. The CDR3 DNA reads TGTGCCAGCAGTCCGTCGGGACTAGCGGGATCGGAGCAGTACTTC. Translated: CASSPSGLAGSEQYF.

The genes are TRBV2 and TRBJ2-1, with no clear D. V dropped 3 bases and J dropped 6 bases, with 9 bases sitting between them. Germline values: CDR1 SNHLY, CDR2 FYNNEI. The CDR3 length is 13 residues. CDR3 in DNA: TGTGCCAGCAGTGAGGAAGGATTCAATGAGCAGTTCTTC. Its protein product is CASSEEGFNEQFF.

The V call is TRBV25-1, the J call TRBJ2-3, with 10 bases lining up with TRBD1. With 3 bases clipped from V and 4 bases from J, the junction kept 4 bases outside the gene matches. This CDR3 spans 15 amino acids. Germline assignment: CDR1 MGHDK and CDR2 SYGVNS. CDR3 DNA sequence: TGTGCCAGCAGTGAGGGCGGGACAGGGGCAGATACGCAGTATTTT. This codes for CASSEGGTGADTQYF.

Comments on this clone: A read error likely explains this, since a far larger clone differs by one base. This chain links TRBV7-2 with TRBJ1-1; no reliable D call. Between the trimmed V and J ends, which lost 6 bases and 4 bases, there was a span of 6 bases. The CDR3 totals 11 residues. Per germline, CDR1 SGHTA and CDR2 FQGNSA. The CDR3 sequence: CASRAGTEAFF. The CDR3 coding sequence is TGTGCCAGCAGGGCGGGCACTGAAGCTTTCTTT.